A selection of T cell receptor beta chains follows, all from one sample in a study of CD8 T cells in ankylosing spondylitis. TCRdb recomputed calls from the 5' RACE reads with MiXCR, one row per CDR3 protein. The table lists more than 600,000 distinct CDR3 sequences, under 20% of them singletons. The material sequenced was blood, either unsorted or a sorted T cell fraction (not recorded which). Receptors originate from a male donor with ankylosing spondylitis. Each CDR3 is given with its conserved first and last residue. A D gene is named only where the DNA matches it firmly. Size is stated for part of the rows, as once, few or many counts, or as a class when the clone is expanded.

.	TRBJ2-2	TRBV12-3/TRBV12-4	.	TGTGCCAGCAGTTTGGTCCCAGGGGTAGGGGAGCTGTTTTTT	CASSLVPGVGELFF
.	TRBJ1-6	TRBV27	many	TGTGCCAGCAGCCAGACTGGGTCCTATAATTCACCCCTCCACTTT	CASSQTGSYNSPLHF
.	TRBJ2-4	TRBV27	.	TGTGCCAGCAGTTCGGACCTAGCCAAAAACATTCAGTACTTC	CASSSDLAKNIQYF
.	TRBJ2-2	TRBV24-1	few	TGTGCCACCAGCTCCTACACCTGGGAAAGGGGAGAGGACGGGGAGCTGTTTTTT	CATSSYTWERGEDGELFF
TRBD1	TRBJ1-3	TRBV12-3/TRBV12-4	few	TGTGCCAGCAGTACCCGACAGGGGGCAGATGGAAACACCATATATTTT	CASSTRQGADGNTIYF
.	TRBJ2-2	TRBV24-1	.	TGTGCCACCAGCCCCCACAGGGTCACCGGGGAGCTGTTTTTT	CATSPHRVTGELFF
TRBD1	TRBJ2-1	TRBV5-1	few	TGCGCCAGCAGCCGGACAGGCGACAATGAGCAGTTCTTC	CASSRTGDNEQFF
.	TRBJ1-5	TRBV12-3/TRBV12-4	.	TGTGCCAGCAGGTCTCTGGGGGCCGGTCAGCCCCAGCATTTT	CASRSLGAGQPQHF
.	TRBJ2-1	TRBV29-1	few	TGCAGCGCCAGAAGGCTGATCCGCTCCTACAATGAGCAGTTCTTC	CSARRLIRSYNEQFF
TRBD1	TRBJ1-1	TRBV5-1	.	TGCGCCAGCCGCATTCAGGGGGCCACTGAAGCTTTCTTT	CASRIQGATEAFF
TRBD1	TRBJ2-2	TRBV12-3/TRBV12-4	.	TGTGCCAGCAGTTCAGGGGGCGCTAACACCGGGGAGCTGTTTTTT	CASSSGGANTGELFF
TRBD1	TRBJ1-2	TRBV5-5	few	TGTGCCAGCAGCTTGGTAGGGACAGATTTATATGGCTACACCTTC	CASSLVGTDLYGYTF
.	TRBJ2-7	TRBV7-9	.	TGTGCCAGCAGCTTAGAAGAGGCGACCTACGAGCAGTACTTC	CASSLEEATYEQYF
TRBD1	TRBJ1-1	TRBV29-1	few	TGCAGCGCCGCTGGGACAGGGGGCTCGAGTGAAGCTTTCTTT	CSAAGTGGSSEAFF
.	TRBJ2-3	TRBV11-2	.	TGTGCCAGCAGCTTCCCCCCCCGGGAGAGGGCAGATACGCAGTATTTT	CASSFPPRERADTQYF
.	TRBJ2-1	TRBV20-1	.	TGCAGTGCTACCCCCACGCTGGCGTACAATGAGCAGTTCTTC	CSATPTLAYNEQFF
.	TRBJ2-1	TRBV12-3/TRBV12-4	.	TGTGCCAGCAGGGGGGGTGTTAGCGGAACTAATGAGCAGTTCTTC	CASRGGVSGTNEQFF
TRBD2	TRBJ2-1	TRBV30	.	TGTGCCTGGATGACTAGCGGGCATGCAAAGCAGTTCTTC	CAWMTSGHAKQFF
.	TRBJ2-7	TRBV25-1	few	TGTGCCAGCACGGGCAGATCCTTCTACGAGCAGTACTTC	CASTGRSFYEQYF
.	TRBJ2-3	TRBV11-2	.	TGTGCCAGCAGCTCCCAGGGGTCGACAACAGATACGCAGTATTTT	CASSSQGSTTDTQYF
TRBD1	TRBJ2-7	TRBV5-6	many	TGTGCCAGCAGCCCTGACAGGGATTCCTACGAGCAGTACTTC	CASSPDRDSYEQYF
.	TRBJ2-7	TRBV5-1	.	TGCGCCAGCAGCTTTAACCCGGGAGCATCCTACGAGCAGTACTTC	CASSFNPGASYEQYF
TRBD1	TRBJ2-5	TRBV5-1	.	TGCGCCAGCAGCTTGGAAACAGGGGCGGAGACCCAGTACTTC	CASSLETGAETQYF
.	TRBJ1-2	TRBV27	few	TGTGCCAGCAGTTTGCACACGAACTATGGCTACACCTTC	CASSLHTNYGYTF
.	TRBJ2-7	TRBV18	.	TGTGCCAGCTCCCCGGGGGACTCGCTAATGGTGCAGTACTTC	CASSPGDSLMVQYF
TRBD2	TRBJ2-3	TRBV12-3/TRBV12-4	.	TGTGCCAGCACGGTAGCGGGGATTTTTACTACGCAGTATTTT	CASTVAGIFTTQYF
TRBD2	TRBJ2-1	TRBV7-3	few	TGTGCCAGCAGCCATGGGACTAGCGGGTTTGAGCAGTTCTTC	CASSHGTSGFEQFF
.	TRBJ2-5	TRBV5-1	few	TGCGCCAGCAGCTTGGCGACAGGAGACTACCAAGAGACCCAGTACTTC	CASSLATGDYQETQYF
.	TRBJ2-5	TRBV7-2	.	TGTGCCACCGCTCGTGGGCAGCGGGAGACCCAGTACTTC	CATARGQRETQYF
TRBD2	TRBJ2-5	TRBV10-3	.	TGTGCCATCAGTGAGTTTCCAGCGGGGGGGCTGAAGACCCAGTACTTC	CAISEFPAGGLKTQYF
TRBD1	TRBJ1-5	TRBV12-3/TRBV12-4	few	TGTGCCAGCAGTACAGGGGAGGGCAATCAGCCCCAGCATTTT	CASSTGEGNQPQHF
.	TRBJ2-5	TRBV11-1	.	TGTGCCAGCAGCTTAGAGGTTGATAAAGGACGGTTCCAAGAGACCCAGTACTTC	CASSLEVDKGRFQETQYF
.	TRBJ2-3	TRBV7-3	.	TGTGCCAGCAGCCCCCGTGGAGGGGGGGCAGATACGCAGTATTTT	CASSPRGGGADTQYF
TRBD2	TRBJ2-7	TRBV20-1	.	TGCAGTGCTAGAGATCTTAGCGGGAGGTACGAGCAGTACTTC	CSARDLSGRYEQYF
.	TRBJ2-2	TRBV2	.	TGTGCCAGCAGCAAGGAGGACCCGGGGACCGGGGAGCTGTTTTTT	CASSKEDPGTGELFF
.	TRBJ1-1	TRBV7-8	.	TGTGCCAGCGGCTGGACGAACACTGAAGCTTTCTTT	CASGWTNTEAFF
.	TRBJ1-1	TRBV4-1	.	TGCGCCAGCAGCCAAGAAGGGACGACGGGCACTGAAGCTTTCTTT	CASSQEGTTGTEAFF
.	TRBJ2-1	TRBV4-2	few	TGTGCCAGCAGCCATAAATGGGAGGGGGGCTCCTACAATGAGCAGTTCTTC	CASSHKWEGGSYNEQFF
.	TRBJ1-3	TRBV3-1	.	TGTGCCAGCAGCCAAGATTCGGGAGGTGTTGGAAACACCATATATTTT	CASSQDSGGVGNTIYF
.	TRBJ2-7	TRBV12-3/TRBV12-4	few	TGTGCCAGCAGTTTAGCGTCCGGTGCGAGCTCCTACGAGCAGTACTTC	CASSLASGASSYEQYF
.	TRBJ2-3	TRBV20-1	few	TGCAGTGCAGATGACTTGTCTAGCACAGATACGCAGTATTTT	CSADDLSSTDTQYF
.	TRBJ1-2	TRBV12-3/TRBV12-4	few	TGTGCCAGCAGTTCCGACCTCATTTTTCGAGGCTACACCTTC	CASSSDLIFRGYTF
.	TRBJ2-7	TRBV11-2	many	TGTGCCAGCAGTCAGGAGGCGGGAAGCTCCTACGAGCAGTACTTC	CASSQEAGSSYEQYF
.	TRBJ2-1	TRBV27	.	TGTGCCAGCAGTTTGAGACTTTCCGCTAGCTTCAATGAGCAGTTCTTC	CASSLRLSASFNEQFF
.	TRBJ2-3	TRBV7-9	.	TGTGCCAGCAGCATGACTAGCTCAGGGGAAGATACGCAGTATTTT	CASSMTSSGEDTQYF
.	TRBJ2-1	TRBV20-1	.	TGCAGTGCTAGAGATATAGGCAGGGAGTCCTACAATGAGCAGTTCTTC	CSARDIGRESYNEQFF
TRBD1	TRBJ1-5	TRBV7-2	.	TGTGCCAGCAGTTTCACAGGGGGCGATCAGCCCCAGCATTTT	CASSFTGGDQPQHF
.	TRBJ2-6	TRBV12-3/TRBV12-4	.	TGTGCCAGCAGCCAGGGACCGACCCCCAGTGGGGCCAACGTCCTGACTTTC	CASSQGPTPSGANVLTF